A selection of T cell receptor beta chains follows, all from one sample in a study of blood T cell repertoires in COVID-19. TCRdb keeps only in-frame clones here, not all; method: immunoSEQ multiplex PCR. The sample holds tens of thousands of clones, roughly 86% seen once. The specimen was peripheral blood. Source of these receptors: a man aged 45-65 years with active COVID-19. The conserved cysteine and the conserved F or W are not part of the CDR3 here.

v_call	j_call	cdr3_aa
TRBV10-3	TRBJ2-3	AISESTSGDVDTQY
TRBV19	TRBJ1-6	ASSGQGYNSPLH
TRBV24-1	TRBJ2-1	ATSDLRGGELDNEQF
TRBV6-5	TRBJ2-5	ASSYSMGVETQY
TRBV5-1	TRBJ1-5	ASSLGGRLNQPQH
TRBV19	TRBJ2-5	ASSYRSLSQETQY
TRBV9	TRBJ2-5	ASSVGLAQETQY
TRBV11-3	TRBJ2-2	ASSLLDTTGELF
TRBV15	TRBJ2-1	ATSTKDRGGYNEQF
TRBV7-9	TRBJ1-3	ASTPPTGTGSGNTIY
TRBV29-1	TRBJ1-2	SVEDRTQNYGYT
TRBV5-1	TRBJ2-1	ASSYLGQNYNEQF
TRBV4-2	TRBJ1-5	ASSHLKGGQPQH
TRBV10-3	TRBJ1-2	ATAGGTGGYGYT
TRBV5-4	TRBJ2-1	ASSVGQGIGQF
TRBV6-2/TRBV6-3	TRBJ2-5	ASSYSDLTGSQY
TRBV3-1/TRBV3-2	TRBJ2-5	ASSQHGQETQY
TRBV18	TRBJ2-1	ASSLQRDRVSYNEQF
TRBV7-9	TRBJ1-5	ASSSNRVSGNQPQH
TRBV18	TRBJ2-1	ASSPPGQGAGEQF
TRBV18	TRBJ2-1	ASSLRTSGISNEQF
TRBV12-5	TRBJ1-1	ASDQTGLNTEAF
TRBV20-1	TRBJ1-2	SASKTSNFYT
TRBV5-1	TRBJ1-1	ASSFLGQGGTEAF
TRBV11-3	TRBJ1-1	ASKGGNPEAF
TRBV7-8	TRBJ2-1	ASRPTSGSYNEQF
TRBV27	TRBJ2-5	ASRAPGQGWETQY
TRBV5-1	TRBJ2-1	ASSSSGIRPDEQF
TRBV21-1	TRBJ2-5	ASSRHLQETQY
TRBV5-4	TRBJ2-1	ASSPVSAGSNEQF
TRBV7-2	TRBJ1-4	ASSATGRTNEKLF
TRBV2	TRBJ1-5	ASSDNTIGNQPQH
TRBV24-1	TRBJ2-6	ATSDATGGAGANVLT
TRBV7-2	TRBJ2-3	ASSATVDTQY
TRBV3-1/TRBV3-2	TRBJ2-5	ASSQGDRGRETQY
TRBV10-3	TRBJ2-2	AISEPHPGLNTGELF
TRBV6-5	TRBJ1-1	ASRAVDRLNTEAF
TRBV27	TRBJ1-2	ASSRWQGGGYT
TRBV6-4	TRBJ2-1	ASSDPASGGAGEQF
TRBV7-9	TRBJ1-4	AGGGRGSANEKLF